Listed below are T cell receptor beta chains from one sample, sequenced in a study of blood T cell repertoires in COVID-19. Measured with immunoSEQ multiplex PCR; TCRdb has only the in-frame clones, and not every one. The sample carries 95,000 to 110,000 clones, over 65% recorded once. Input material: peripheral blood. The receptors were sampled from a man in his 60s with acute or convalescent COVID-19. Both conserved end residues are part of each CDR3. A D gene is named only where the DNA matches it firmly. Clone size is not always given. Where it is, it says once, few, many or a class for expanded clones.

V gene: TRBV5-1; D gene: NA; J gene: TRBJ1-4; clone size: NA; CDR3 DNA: TGCGCCAGCAGCTTCGACGGGAATGAAAAACTGTTTTTT; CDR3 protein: CASSFDGNEKLFF
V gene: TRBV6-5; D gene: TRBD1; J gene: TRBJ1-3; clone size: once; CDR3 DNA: TGTGCCAGCAGTAGACAGGGTGGAGGAAACACCATATATTTT; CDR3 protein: CASSRQGGGNTIYF
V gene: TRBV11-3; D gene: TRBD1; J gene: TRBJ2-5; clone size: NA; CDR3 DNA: TGTGCCAGCAGCGGGCGGACAGGGGGACCTGGAGAGACCCAGTACTTC; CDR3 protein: CASSGRTGGPGETQYF
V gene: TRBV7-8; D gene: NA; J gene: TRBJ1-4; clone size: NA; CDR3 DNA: TGTGCCAGCAGCTTAGGGATCGGGGGGCGCGGTGAAAAACTGTTTTTT; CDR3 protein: CASSLGIGGRGEKLFF
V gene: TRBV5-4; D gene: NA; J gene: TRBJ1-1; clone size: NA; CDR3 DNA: TGTGCCAGCAGCTTGGAGACAGGGAACACTGAAGCTTTCTTT; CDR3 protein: CASSLETGNTEAFF
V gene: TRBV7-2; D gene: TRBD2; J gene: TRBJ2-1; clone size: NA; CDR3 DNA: TGTGCCAGCAGCCGGACTAGCGAACACAATGAGCAGTTCTTC; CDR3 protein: CASSRTSEHNEQFF
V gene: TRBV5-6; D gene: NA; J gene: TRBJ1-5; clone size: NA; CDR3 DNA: TGTGCCAGCAGCCGCACAGATAGCAATCAGCCCCAGCATTTT; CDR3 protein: CASSRTDSNQPQHF
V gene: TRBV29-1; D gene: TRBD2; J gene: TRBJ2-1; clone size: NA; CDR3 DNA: TGCAGCGTCGTTACGGGACTACCCTACAATGAGCAGTTCTTC; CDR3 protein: CSVVTGLPYNEQFF
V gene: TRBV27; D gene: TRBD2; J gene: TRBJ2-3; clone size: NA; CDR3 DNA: TGTGCCAGCAGTTTATTTAGCGGGAGTAGCCCAGATACGCAGTATTTT; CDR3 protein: CASSLFSGSSPDTQYF
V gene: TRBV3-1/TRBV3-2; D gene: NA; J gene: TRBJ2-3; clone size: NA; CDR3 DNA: TGTGCCAGCAGCCAAGATCGGACAGCGGGCACAGATACGCAGTATTTT; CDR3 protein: CASSQDRTAGTDTQYF
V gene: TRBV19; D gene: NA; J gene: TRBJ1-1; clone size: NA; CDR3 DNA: TGTGCCAGTACCTCGACAGGGAACACTGAAGCTTTCTTT; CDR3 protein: CASTSTGNTEAFF
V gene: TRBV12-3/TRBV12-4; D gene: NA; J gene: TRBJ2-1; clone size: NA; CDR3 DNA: TGTGCCAGCAGCCGATTAACAGATGAGCAGTTCTTC; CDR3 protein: CASSRLTDEQFF
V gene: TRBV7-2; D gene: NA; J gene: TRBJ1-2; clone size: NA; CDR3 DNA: TGTGCCAGCAGCTTTACCCCTACAGGGACGGATGGCTACACCTTC; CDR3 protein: CASSFTPTGTDGYTF
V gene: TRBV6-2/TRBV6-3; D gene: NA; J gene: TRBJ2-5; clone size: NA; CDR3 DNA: TGTGCCAGCAGTTACGGGCAGACCCAGTACTTC; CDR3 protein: CASSYGQTQYF
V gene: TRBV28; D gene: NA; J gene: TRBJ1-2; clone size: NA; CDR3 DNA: TGTGCCAGCAGCACACAACTTATGACAGGACCTAACTATGGCTACACCTTC; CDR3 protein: CASSTQLMTGPNYGYTF
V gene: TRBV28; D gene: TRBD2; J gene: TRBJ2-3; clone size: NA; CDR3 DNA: TGTGCCAGCTTGGGCAGCGGGGGAATGTCAGATACGCAGTATTTT; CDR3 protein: CASLGSGGMSDTQYF
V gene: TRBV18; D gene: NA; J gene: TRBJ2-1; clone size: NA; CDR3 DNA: TGTGCCAGCTCACTCGGACAACGCAATGAGCAGTTCTTC; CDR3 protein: CASSLGQRNEQFF
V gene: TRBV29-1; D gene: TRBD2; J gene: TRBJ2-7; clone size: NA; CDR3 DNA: TGCAGCGTTGAATTTTCGCTAGCGGGAGGATCCCACGAGCAGTACTTC; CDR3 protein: CSVEFSLAGGSHEQYF
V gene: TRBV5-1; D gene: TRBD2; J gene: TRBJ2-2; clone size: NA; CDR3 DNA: TGCGCCAGCAGCCCAGGACTAGCGGGGGTCATCGGGGAGCTGTTTTTT; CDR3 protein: CASSPGLAGVIGELFF
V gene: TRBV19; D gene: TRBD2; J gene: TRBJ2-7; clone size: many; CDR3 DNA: TGTGCCAGTGGGACTAGCGGGAGCTACGAGCAGTACTTC; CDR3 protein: CASGTSGSYEQYF
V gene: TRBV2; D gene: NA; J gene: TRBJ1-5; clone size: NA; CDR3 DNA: TGTGCCAGCAGTGAAACCCGGCAGCCCCAGCATTTT; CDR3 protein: CASSETRQPQHF
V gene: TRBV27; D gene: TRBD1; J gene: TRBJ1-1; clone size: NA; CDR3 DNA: TGTGCCAGCAAGGCAGGACAGGGGAGAACTTTCTTT; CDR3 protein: CASKAGQGRTFF
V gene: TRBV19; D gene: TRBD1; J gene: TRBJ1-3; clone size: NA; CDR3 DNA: TGTGCCAGTCGGGACAGGGGGTCCTTAGGCACCATATATTTT; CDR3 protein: CASRDRGSLGTIYF
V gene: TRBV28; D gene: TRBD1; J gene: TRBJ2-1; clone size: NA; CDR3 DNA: TGTGCCAGCAGCCGGCCCCGGGACAGGGCCAATGAGCAGTTCTTC; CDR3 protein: CASSRPRDRANEQFF
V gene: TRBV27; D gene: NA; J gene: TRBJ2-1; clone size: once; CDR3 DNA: TGTGCCAGCAGACGTACAGGTACCAATGAGCAGTTCTTC; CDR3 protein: CASRRTGTNEQFF
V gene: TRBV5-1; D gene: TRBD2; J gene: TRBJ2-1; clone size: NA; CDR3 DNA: TGCGCCAGCAGCTTGGTCCTTAGCGGGAACAATGAGCAGTTCTTC; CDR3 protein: CASSLVLSGNNEQFF
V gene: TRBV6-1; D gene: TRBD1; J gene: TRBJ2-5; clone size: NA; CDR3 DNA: TGTGCCAGCAGTGAAATTGGCAGGGGGCCGACCCAGTACTTC; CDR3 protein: CASSEIGRGPTQYF
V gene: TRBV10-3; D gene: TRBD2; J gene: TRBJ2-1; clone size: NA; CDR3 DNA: TGTGCCATCAGTGAACGGGCGGGAGGGTCGCGTGAGCAGTTCTTC; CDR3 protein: CAISERAGGSREQFF
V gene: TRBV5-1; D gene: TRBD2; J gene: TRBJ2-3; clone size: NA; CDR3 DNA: TGCGCCAGCAGCTCACACGTGAGGACGGGAGGACTCACAGATACGCAGTATTTT; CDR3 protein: CASSSHVRTGGLTDTQYF
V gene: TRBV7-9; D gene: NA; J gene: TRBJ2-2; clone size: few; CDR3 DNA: TGTGCCAGCAGCTTAGCGGCGGGCCTCCAGGAGCTGTTTTTT; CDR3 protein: CASSLAAGLQELFF
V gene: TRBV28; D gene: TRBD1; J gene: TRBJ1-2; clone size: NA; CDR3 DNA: TGTGCCAGCAGTTTCATCTCCGGGACAGGAGGCTATGGCTACACCTTC; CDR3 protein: CASSFISGTGGYGYTF
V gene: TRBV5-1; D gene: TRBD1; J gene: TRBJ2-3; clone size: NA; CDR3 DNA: TGCGCCAGCAGCGCTGGGACAGGGGGAGATACGCAGTATTTT; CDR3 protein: CASSAGTGGDTQYF
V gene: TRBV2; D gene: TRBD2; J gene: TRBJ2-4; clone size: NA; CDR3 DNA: TGTGCCAGCAGTGAGGTGGTAGCGGGATCGACGTACTTC; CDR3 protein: CASSEVVAGSTYF
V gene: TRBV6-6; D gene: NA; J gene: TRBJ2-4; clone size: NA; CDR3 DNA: TGTGCCAGCAGTTACTCGACCGGGGCCAAAAACATTCAGTACTTC; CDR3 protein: CASSYSTGAKNIQYF
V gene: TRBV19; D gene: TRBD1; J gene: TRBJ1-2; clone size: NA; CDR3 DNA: TGTGCCAGTGCACAGGGGGCGTCCTATGGCTACACCTTC; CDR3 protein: CASAQGASYGYTF
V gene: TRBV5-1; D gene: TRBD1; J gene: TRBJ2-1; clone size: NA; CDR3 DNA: TGCGCCACCGCTAGACAGGGAAGGCCTTCCGCTAGTGATGAGCAGTTCTTC; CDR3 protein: CATARQGRPSASDEQFF
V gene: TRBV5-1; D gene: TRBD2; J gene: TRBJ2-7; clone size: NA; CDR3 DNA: TGCGCCAGCAGCCCCTCCGGGGGGAACTACGAGCAGTACTTC; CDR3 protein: CASSPSGGNYEQYF
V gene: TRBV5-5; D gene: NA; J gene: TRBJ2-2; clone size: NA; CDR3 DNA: TGTGCCAGCAGCTTGACCGGGCGGGCCACGAACACCGGGGAGCTGTTTTTT; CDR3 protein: CASSLTGRATNTGELFF
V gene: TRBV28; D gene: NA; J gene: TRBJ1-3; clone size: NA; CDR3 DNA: TGTGCCAGCAGTTTACCGGGGAGACAGGCGTTCTCTGGAAACACCATATATTTT; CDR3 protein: CASSLPGRQAFSGNTIYF
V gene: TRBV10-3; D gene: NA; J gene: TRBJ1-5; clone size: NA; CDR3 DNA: TGTGCCATCAGCCGAAGTGCCTCGGGGCCCCAGCATTTT; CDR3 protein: CAISRSASGPQHF